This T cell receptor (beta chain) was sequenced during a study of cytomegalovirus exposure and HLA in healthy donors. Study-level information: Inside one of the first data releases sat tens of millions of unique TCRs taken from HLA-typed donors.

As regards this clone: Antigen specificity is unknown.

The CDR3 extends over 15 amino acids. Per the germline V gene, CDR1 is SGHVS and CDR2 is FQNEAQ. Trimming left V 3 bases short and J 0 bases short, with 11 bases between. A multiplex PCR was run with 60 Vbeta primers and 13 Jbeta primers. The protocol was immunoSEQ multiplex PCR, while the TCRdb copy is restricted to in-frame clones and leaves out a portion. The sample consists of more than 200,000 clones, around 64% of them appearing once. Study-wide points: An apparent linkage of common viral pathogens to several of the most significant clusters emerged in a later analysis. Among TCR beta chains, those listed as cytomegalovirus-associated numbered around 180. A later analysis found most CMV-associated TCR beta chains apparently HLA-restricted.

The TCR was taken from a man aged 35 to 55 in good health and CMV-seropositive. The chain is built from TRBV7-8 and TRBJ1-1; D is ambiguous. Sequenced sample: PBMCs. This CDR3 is CASSLQRLLNTEAFF. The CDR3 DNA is TGTGCCAGCAGCTTGCAGAGACTCTTGAACACTGAAGCTTTCTTT.